The clone carrying this T cell receptor beta chain was seen at least ten times. Its target is unknown. The source of the sample is a study of T-cell memory formation after mild COVID-19. Overall study context: TCR clusters mostly belonged to single donors.

TCRdb re-derived calls from the 5' RACE reads in MiXCR, one entry per CDR3 protein. The sample holds 340,000 or so distinct CDR3 sequences, roughly 13% seen once. Study-level results: CM and EM subsets held most contracting CD4+ clones; EMRA held CD8+ ones. Memory sampled before infection contained some responding clones, suggesting cross-reactive memory joined.

CDR1 is SEHNR, CDR2 FQNEAQ, per germline (reference sequence). The CDR3 loop spans 16 amino acids. With V trimmed by 5 bases and J by 6 bases, 9 bases remained unmatched. This chain uses TRBV7-9 with TRBJ1-5; 11 bases align to TRBD1. This TCR derives from a man aged 18 to 29 who had mild COVID-19 (a few samples of this study predate the infection). Cell type and time point are not known. The source material was PBMCs or a T cell subset sorted from them (not recorded which). In DNA, the CDR3 is TGTGCCAGCAGCGGATCGGGACAGGGGGTGGCTCAGCCCCAGCATTTT. It is translated as CASSGSGQGVAQPQHF. Full variable domain (outside the CDR3, taken from reference TRBV7-9 and TRBJ1-5): DTGVSQNPRHKITKRGQNVTFRCDPISEHNRLYWYRQTLGQGPEFLTYFQNEAQLEKSRLLSDRFSAERPKGSFSTLEIQRTEQGDSAMYLCASSGSGQGVAQPQHFGDGTRLSIL.